This section outlines one T cell receptor (beta chain) sequence together with its context. Its target is not known. Trimming took 0 bases from V and 0 from J, leaving 4 bases between them. Germline V CDR1 and CDR2: SGDLS, YYNGEE. This CDR3 has 14 amino acids. The data were taken from a study of T cell responses to AZD1222 COVID-19 vaccine. The table came from immunoSEQ multiplex PCR; TCRdb's copy has only in-frame clones and leaves some out. Of 100,000 to 150,000 clones in the sample, 88% were seen once. Study conclusions and caveats: Repertoires in all cases were sampled only once the peak T cell response had passed. Baseline seropositivity characterized only six AZD1222 recipients. Females made up more of the donors, who were largely white British, and clonal diversity may have come out too low.

Material: peripheral blood, obtained on day 0 of AZD1222 vaccination. V usage is TRBV9 and J usage is TRBJ1-5; D is unclear. The source of this sequence is an adult in good health. The CDR3 is CASSVGSSNQPQHF. CDR3 DNA: TGTGCCAGCAGCGTAGGGAGTAGCAATCAGCCCCAGCATTTT.